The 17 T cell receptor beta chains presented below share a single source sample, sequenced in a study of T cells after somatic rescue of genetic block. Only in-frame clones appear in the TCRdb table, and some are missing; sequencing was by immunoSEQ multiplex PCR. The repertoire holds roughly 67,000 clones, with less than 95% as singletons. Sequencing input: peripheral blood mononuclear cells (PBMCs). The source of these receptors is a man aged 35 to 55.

The CDR3 protein is CASSLPQGIQETQYF. DNA for the CDR3: TGCGCCAGCAGCTTACCCCAGGGGATACAAGAGACCCAGTACTTC. This chain links TRBV5-1 with TRBJ2-5; D is possibly TRBD1 (6 bases). V lost 2 bases to trimming and J lost 2 bases, with 13 bases between them. This CDR3 region has 15 residues. Germline values: CDR1 SGHRS, CDR2 YFSETQ.

CDR3 in DNA: TGTGCCAGCAGCTCTCGGGACAGGGCACACTACGAGCAGTACTTC. This codes for CASSSRDRAHYEQYF. V is TRBV5-6 and J is TRBJ2-7; TRBD1 aligns across 9 bases. The germline CDR1 and CDR2 sequences are SGHDT and YYEEEE. The junction had 7 bases not matched to a gene; V was cut back by 3 bases and J by 3 bases. This CDR3 comprises 15 residues.

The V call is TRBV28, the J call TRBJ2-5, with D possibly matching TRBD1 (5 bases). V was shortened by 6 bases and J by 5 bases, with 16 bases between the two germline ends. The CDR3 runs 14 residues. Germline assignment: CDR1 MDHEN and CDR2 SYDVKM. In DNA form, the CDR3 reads TGTGCCAGCAGCCGAGATCAGGGCGCGGAGACCCAGTACTTC. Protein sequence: CASSRDQGAETQYF.

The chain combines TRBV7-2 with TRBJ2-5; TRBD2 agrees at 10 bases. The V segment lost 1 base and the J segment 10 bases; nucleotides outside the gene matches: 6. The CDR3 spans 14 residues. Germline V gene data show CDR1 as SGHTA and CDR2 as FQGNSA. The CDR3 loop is CASSLGPSGGFQYF. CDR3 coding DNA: TGTGCCAGCAGCTTAGGACCTAGCGGGGGCTTCCAGTACTTC.

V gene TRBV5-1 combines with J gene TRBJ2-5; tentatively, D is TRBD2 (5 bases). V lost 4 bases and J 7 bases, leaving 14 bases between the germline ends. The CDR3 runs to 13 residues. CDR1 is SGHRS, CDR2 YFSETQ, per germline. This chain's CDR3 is CASSMGSPGTQYF. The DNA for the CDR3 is TGCGCCAGCAGCATGGGGAGTCCGGGGACCCAGTACTTC.

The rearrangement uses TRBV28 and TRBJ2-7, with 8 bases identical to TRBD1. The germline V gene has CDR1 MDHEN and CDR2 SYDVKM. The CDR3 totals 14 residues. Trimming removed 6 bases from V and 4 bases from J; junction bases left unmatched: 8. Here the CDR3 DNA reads TGTGCCAGCAGGACGTTGGGACAGGCATACGAGCAGTACTTC. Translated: CASRTLGQAYEQYF.

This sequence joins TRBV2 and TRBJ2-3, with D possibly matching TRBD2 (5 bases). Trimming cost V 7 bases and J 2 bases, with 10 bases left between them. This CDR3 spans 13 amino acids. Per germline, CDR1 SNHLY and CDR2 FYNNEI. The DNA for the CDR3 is TGTGCCAGCAACGGACTCTTCACAGATACGCAGTATTTT. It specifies CASNGLFTDTQYF.

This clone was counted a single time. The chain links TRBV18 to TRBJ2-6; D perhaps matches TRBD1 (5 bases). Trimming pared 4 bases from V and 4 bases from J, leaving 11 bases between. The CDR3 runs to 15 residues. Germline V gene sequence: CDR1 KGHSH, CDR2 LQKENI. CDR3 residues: CASSLQGTGANVLTF. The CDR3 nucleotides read TGTGCCAGCTCACTTCAGGGAACAGGGGCCAACGTCCTGACTTTC.

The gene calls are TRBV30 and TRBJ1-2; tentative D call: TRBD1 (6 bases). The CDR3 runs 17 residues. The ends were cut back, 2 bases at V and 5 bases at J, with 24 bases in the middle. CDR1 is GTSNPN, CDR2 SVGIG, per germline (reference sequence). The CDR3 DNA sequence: TGTGCCTGGAGTCGGACAGCAATCTCCCGTCCCCCTTATGGCTACACCTTC. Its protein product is CAWSRTAISRPPYGYTF.

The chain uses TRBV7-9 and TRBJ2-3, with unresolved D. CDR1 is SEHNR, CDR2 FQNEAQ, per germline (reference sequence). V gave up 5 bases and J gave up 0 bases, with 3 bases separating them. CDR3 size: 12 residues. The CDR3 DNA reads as TGTGCCAGCAGCACTAGCACAGATACGCAGTATTTT. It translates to CASSTSTDTQYF.

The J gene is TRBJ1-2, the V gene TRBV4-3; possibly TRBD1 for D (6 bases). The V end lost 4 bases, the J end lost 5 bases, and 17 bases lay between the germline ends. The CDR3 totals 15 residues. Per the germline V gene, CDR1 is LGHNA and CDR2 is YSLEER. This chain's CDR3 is CASSPTGQPGYGYTF. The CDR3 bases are TGCGCCAGCAGCCCTACGGGACAACCTGGGTATGGCTACACCTTC.

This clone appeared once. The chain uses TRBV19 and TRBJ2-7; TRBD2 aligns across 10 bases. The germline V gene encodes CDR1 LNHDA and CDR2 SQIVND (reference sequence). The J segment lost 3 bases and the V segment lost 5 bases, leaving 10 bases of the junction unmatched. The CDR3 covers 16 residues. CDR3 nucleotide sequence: TGTGCCAGTAGTTCACAATCTAGCGGGAGTGTCTACGAGCAGTACTTC. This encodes CASSSQSSGSVYEQYF. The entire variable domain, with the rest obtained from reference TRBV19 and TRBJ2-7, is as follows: DGGITQSPKYLFRKEGQNVTLSCEQNLNHDAMYWYRQDPGQGLRLIYYSQIVNDFQKGDIAEGYSVSREKKESFPLTVTSAQKNPTAFYLCASSSQSSGSVYEQYFGPGTRLTVT.

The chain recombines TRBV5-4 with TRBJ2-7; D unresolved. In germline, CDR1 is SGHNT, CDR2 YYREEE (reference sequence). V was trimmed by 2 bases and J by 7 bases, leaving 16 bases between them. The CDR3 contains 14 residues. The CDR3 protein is CASSLKSQGREQYF. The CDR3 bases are TGTGCCAGCAGCTTAAAAAGTCAAGGGCGGGAGCAGTACTTC.

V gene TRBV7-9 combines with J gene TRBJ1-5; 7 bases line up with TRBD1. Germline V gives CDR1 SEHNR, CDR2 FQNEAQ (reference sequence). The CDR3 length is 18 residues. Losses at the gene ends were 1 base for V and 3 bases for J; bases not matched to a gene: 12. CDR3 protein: CASSLVLFFGTANQPQHF. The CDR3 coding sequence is TGTGCCAGCAGCTTAGTCCTTTTTTTCGGGACAGCCAATCAGCCCCAGCATTTT.

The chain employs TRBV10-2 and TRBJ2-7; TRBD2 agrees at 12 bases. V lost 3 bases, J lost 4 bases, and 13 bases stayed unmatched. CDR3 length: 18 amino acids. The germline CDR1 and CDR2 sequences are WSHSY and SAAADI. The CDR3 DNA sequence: TGCGCCAGCAGTGATGGCCTAGCGGGGGGGCATAGGATGTACGAGCAGTACTTC. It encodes CASSDGLAGGHRMYEQYF.

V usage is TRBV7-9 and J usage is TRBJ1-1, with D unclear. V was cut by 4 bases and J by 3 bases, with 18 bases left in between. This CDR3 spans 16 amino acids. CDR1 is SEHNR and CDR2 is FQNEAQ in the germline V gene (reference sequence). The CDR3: CASSSYPDTRDTEAFF. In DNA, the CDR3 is TGTGCCAGCAGCTCCTATCCTGACACCAGAGACACTGAAGCTTTCTTT.

CDR3 nucleotide sequence: TGTGCCAGCAGTCAAGGGGACAGCCCAACCTACGAGCAGTACTTC. It specifies CASSQGDSPTYEQYF. The rearrangement uses TRBV6-4 and TRBJ2-7; 7 bases map to TRBD1. Germline V gene sequence: CDR1 MRHNA, CDR2 SNTAGT. The CDR3 loop spans 15 amino acids. The V gene end was trimmed by 5 bases and the J gene end by 2 bases; junction bases not matched to a gene: 9.